The present T cell receptor (beta chain) was sequenced within a study of OX40 agonist ivuxolimab in advanced cancers. Profiling relied on immunoSEQ multiplex PCR, and the TCRdb table lists in-frame clones only, not all of them. The sample shows tens of thousands of clones, around 91% of them seen only once. The CDR3 loop spans 15 amino acids. Germline V lookup: CDR1 SGHTA, CDR2 FQGNSA. Between the trimmed V and J ends, which lost 5 bases and 0 bases, there was a span of 11 bases. The rearrangement joins TRBV7-2 to TRBJ1-5, with D possibly matching TRBD1 (6 bases). Specimen: CD4+ or CD8+ T cells sorted from blood, collected in a trial of the OX40 agonist ivuxolimab. The source of this sequence is an adult with an advanced solid tumor such as melanoma, head and neck, liver or kidney cancer. CDR3 in amino acids: CASSEGGYSNQPQHF. For the CDR3, the DNA is TGTGCCAGCAGCGAAGGGGGTTATAGCAATCAGCCCCAGCATTTT.